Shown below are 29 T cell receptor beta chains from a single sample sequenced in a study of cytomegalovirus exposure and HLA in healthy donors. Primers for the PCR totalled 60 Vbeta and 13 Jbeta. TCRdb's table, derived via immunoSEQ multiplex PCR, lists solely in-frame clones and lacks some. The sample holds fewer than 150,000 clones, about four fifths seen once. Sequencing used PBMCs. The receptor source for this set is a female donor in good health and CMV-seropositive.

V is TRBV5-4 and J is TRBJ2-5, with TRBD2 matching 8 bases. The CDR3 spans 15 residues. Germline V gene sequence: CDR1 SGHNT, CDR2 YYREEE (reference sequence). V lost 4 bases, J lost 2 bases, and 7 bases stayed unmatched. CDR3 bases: TGTGCCAGCAGCCGAGAACTAGCGGTGCAAGAGACCCAGTACTTC. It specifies CASSRELAVQETQYF.

The CDR3 protein is CASSPRRTARVREAFF. For the CDR3, the DNA is TGTGCCAGCAGCCCACGACGAACGGCCAGGGTTCGTGAAGCTTTCTTT. The chain carries TRBV7-9 and TRBJ1-1; maybe TRBD1 (5 bases). Between the trimmed V and J ends, which lost 5 bases and 7 bases, there was a span of 23 bases. The CDR3 is 16 amino acids. Germline CDR1 SEHNR, CDR2 FQNEAQ (reference sequence).

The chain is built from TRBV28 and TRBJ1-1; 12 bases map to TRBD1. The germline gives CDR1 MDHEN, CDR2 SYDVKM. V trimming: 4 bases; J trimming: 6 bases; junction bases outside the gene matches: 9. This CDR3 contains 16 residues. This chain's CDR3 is CASSSHTGTGGSEAFF. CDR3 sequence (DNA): TGTGCCAGCAGTTCTCACACCGGGACAGGGGGCTCTGAAGCTTTCTTT.

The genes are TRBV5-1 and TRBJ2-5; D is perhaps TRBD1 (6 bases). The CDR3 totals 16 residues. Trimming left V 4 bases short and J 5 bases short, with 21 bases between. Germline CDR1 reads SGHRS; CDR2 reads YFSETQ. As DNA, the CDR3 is TGCGCCAGCAGCCCTTCAGGGGCCCGGTTATGGGAGACCCAGTACTTC. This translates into CASSPSGARLWETQYF.

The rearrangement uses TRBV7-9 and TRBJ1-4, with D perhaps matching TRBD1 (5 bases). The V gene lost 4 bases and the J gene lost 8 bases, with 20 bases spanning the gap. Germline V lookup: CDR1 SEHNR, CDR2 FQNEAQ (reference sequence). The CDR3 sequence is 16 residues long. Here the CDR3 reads CASSYLPGGVGEKLFF. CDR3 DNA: TGTGCCAGCAGCTACCTACCTGGGGGGGTTGGGGAAAAACTGTTTTTT.

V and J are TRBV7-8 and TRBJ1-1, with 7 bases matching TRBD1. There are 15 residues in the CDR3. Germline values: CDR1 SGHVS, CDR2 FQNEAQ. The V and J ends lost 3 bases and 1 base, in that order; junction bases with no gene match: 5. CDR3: CASSFRTGPNTEAFF. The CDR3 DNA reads TGTGCCAGCAGCTTTCGGACAGGACCGAACACTGAAGCTTTCTTT. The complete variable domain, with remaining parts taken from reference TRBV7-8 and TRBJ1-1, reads GAGVSQSPRYKVAKRGQDVALRCDPISGHVSLFWYQQALGQGPEFLTYFQNEAQLDKSGLPSDRFFAERPEGSVSTLKIQRTQQEDSAVYLCASSFRTGPNTEAFFGQGTRLTVV.

The CDR3 loop is CASSWVLGNEQFF. In DNA, the CDR3 is TGTGCCAGCAGCTGGGTTCTAGGAAATGAGCAGTTCTTC. J is TRBJ2-1 and V is TRBV11-2; D not resolved. Trimming took off 4 bases at V and 7 bases at J, with 11 bases between the two ends. Germline values: CDR1 SGHAT, CDR2 FQNNGV. The CDR3 runs to 13 residues.

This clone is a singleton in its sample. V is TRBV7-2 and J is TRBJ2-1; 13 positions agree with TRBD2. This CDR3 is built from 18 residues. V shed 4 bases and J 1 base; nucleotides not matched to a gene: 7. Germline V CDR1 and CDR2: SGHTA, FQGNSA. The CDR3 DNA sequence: TGTGCCAGCAGCTCTAGACTAGCGGGGGGCCTATCCTACAATGAGCAGTTCTTC. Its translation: CASSSRLAGGLSYNEQFF.

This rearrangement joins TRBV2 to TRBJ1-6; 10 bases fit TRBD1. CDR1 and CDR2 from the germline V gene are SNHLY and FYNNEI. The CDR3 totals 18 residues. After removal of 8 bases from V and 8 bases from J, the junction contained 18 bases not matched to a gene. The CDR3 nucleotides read TGTGCCAGCGTAGCGACAGGGGGCTCTTGGGGGGATGATTCACCCCTCCACTTT. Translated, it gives CASVATGGSWGDDSPLHF.

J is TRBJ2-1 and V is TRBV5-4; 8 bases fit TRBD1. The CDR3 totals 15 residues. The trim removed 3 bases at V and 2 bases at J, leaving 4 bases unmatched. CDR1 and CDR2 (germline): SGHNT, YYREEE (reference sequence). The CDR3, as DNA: TGTGCCAGCAGCTCGTGGACAGGGACCTACAATGAGCAGTTCTTC. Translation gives CASSSWTGTYNEQFF.

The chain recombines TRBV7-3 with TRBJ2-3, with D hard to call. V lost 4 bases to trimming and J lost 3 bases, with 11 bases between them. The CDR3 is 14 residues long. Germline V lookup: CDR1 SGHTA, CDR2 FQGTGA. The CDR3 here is CASSWSSVTDTQYF. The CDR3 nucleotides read TGTGCCAGCAGCTGGTCGAGCGTGACAGATACGCAGTATTTT.

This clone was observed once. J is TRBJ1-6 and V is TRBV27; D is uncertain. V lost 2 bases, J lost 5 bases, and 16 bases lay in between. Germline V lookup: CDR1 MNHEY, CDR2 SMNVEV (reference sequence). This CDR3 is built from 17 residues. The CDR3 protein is CASSLKEIHRDNSPLHF. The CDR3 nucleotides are TGTGCCAGCAGTTTAAAAGAGATCCACCGGGATAATTCACCCCTCCACTTT.

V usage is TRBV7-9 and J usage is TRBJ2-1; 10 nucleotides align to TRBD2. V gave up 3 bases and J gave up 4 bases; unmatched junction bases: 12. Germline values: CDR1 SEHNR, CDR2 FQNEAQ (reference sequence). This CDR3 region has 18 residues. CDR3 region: CASSLGLIVLAGYNEQFF. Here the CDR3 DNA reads TGTGCCAGCAGCTTGGGATTAATAGTACTAGCGGGGTACAATGAGCAGTTCTTC.

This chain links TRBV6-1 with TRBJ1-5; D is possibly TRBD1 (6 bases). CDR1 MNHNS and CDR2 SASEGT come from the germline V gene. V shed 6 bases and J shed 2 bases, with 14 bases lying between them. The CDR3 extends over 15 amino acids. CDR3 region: CASRPTGLGNQPQHF. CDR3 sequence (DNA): TGTGCCAGCAGGCCGACAGGTTTGGGCAATCAGCCCCAGCATTTT.

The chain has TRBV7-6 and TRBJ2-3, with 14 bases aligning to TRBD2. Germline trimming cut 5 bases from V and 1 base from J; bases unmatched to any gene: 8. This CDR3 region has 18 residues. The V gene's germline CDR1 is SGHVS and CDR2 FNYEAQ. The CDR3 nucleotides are TGTGCCAGCAGCCTCAGACTAGCGGGGGGGCACGGCACAGATACGCAGTATTTT. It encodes CASSLRLAGGHGTDTQYF.

CDR3 region: CASSPLTSSNTGELFF. The CDR3 DNA reads TGTGCCAGTAGTCCCCTGACTAGTTCGAACACCGGGGAGCTGTTTTTT. This rearrangement joins TRBV19 to TRBJ2-2; possibly TRBD2 for D (6 bases). With 5 bases removed from V and 0 bases from J, the gap between germline ends came to 13 bases. The germline CDR1 and CDR2 sequences are LNHDA and SQIVND (reference sequence). CDR3 size: 16 residues.

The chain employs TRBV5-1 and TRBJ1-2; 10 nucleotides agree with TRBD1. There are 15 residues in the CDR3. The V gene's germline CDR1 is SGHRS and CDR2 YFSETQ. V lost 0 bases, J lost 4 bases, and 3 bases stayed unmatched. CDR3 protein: CASSLGQGATYGYTF. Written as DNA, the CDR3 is TGCGCCAGCAGCTTGGGACAGGGGGCGACCTATGGCTACACCTTC.

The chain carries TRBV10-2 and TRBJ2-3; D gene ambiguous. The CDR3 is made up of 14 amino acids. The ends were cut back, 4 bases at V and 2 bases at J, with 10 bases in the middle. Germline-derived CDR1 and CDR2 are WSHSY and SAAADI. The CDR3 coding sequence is TGCGCCAGCAGTGGGCCAAAGATCACAGATACGCAGTATTTT. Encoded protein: CASSGPKITDTQYF.

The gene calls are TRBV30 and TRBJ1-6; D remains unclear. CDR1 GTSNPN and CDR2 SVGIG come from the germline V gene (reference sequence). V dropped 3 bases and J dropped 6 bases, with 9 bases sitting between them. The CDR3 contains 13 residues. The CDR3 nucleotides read TGTGCCTGGAGCCTGGCCGTTAATTCACCCCTCCACTTT. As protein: CAWSLAVNSPLHF.

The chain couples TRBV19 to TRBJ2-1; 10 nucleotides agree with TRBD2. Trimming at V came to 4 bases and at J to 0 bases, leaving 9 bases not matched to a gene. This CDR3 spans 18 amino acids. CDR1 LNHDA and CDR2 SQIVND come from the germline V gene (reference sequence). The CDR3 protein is CASSRTAGTSVSYNEQFF. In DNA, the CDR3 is TGTGCCAGTAGTAGAACTGCCGGGACTAGCGTCTCCTACAATGAGCAGTTCTTC.

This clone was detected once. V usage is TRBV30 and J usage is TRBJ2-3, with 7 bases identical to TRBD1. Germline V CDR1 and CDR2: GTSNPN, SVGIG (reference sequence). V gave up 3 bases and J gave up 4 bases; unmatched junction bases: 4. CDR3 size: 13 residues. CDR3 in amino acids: CAWRLQGPDTQYF. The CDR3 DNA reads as TGTGCCTGGAGGTTACAGGGGCCAGATACGCAGTATTTT. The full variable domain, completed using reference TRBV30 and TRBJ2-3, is SQTIHQWPATLVQPVGSPLSLECTVEGTSNPNLYWYRQAAGRGLQLLFYSVGIGQISSEVPQNLSASRPQDRQFILSSKKLLLSDSGFYLCAWRLQGPDTQYFGPGTRLTVL.

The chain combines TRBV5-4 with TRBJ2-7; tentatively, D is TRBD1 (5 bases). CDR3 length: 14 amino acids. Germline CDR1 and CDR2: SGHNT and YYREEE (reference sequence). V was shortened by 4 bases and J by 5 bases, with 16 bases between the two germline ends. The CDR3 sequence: CASSPRQFSDEQYF. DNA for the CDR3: TGTGCCAGCAGCCCACGACAGTTCTCGGACGAGCAGTACTTC. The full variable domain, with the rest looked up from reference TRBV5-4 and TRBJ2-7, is ETGVTQSPTHLIKTRGQQVTLRCSSQSGHNTVSWYQQALGQGPQFIFQYYREEENGRGNFPPRFSGLQFPNYSSELNVNALELDDSALYLCASSPRQFSDEQYFGPGTRLTVT.

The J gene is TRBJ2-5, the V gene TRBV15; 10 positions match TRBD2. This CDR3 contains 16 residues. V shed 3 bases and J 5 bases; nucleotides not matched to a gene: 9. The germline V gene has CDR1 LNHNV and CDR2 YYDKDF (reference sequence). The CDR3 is CATSRGSGGAYETQYF. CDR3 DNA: TGTGCCACCAGCAGGGGGAGCGGGGGGGCCTACGAGACCCAGTACTTC. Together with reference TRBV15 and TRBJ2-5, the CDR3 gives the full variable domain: DAMVIQNPRYQVTQFGKPVTLSCSQTLNHNVMYWYQQKSSQAPKLLFHYYDKDFNNEADTPDNFQSRRPNTSFCFLDIRSPGLGDTAMYLCATSRGSGGAYETQYFGPGTRLLVL.

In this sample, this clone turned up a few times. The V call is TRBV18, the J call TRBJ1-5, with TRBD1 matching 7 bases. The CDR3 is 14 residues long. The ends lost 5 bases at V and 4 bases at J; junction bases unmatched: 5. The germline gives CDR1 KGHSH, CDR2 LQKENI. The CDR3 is CASSSGTANQPQHF. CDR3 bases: TGTGCCAGCTCATCCGGGACAGCGAATCAGCCCCAGCATTTT.

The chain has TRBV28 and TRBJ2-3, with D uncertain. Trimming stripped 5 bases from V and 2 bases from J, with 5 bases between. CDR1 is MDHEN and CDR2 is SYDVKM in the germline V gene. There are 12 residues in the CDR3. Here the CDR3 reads CASSLNTDTQYF. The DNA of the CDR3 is TGTGCCAGCAGTCTAAACACAGATACGCAGTATTTT.

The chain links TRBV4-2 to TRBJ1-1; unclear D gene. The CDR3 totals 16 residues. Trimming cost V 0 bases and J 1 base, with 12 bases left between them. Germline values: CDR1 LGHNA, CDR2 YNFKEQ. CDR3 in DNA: TGTGCCAGCAGCCAAGATGGGTGGGAGAGGAACACTGAAGCTTTCTTT. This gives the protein CASSQDGWERNTEAFF.

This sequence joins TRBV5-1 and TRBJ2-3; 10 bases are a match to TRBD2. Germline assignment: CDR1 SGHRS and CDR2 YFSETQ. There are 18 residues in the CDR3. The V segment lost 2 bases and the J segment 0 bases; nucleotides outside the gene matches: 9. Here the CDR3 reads CASSLRTAGGPSTDTQYF. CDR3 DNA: TGCGCCAGCAGCTTACGAACAGCGGGGGGGCCGAGCACAGATACGCAGTATTTT.

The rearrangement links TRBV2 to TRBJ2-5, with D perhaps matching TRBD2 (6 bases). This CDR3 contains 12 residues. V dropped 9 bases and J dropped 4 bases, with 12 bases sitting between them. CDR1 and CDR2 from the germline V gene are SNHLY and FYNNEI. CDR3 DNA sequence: TGTGCCAGTAAGGAGGGGACAGAGACCCAGTACTTC. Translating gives CASKEGTETQYF.

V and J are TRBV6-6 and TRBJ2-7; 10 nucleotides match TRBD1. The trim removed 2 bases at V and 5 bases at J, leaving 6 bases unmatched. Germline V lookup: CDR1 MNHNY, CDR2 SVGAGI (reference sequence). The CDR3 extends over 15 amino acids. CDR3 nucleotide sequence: TGTGCCAGCAGTTACCAGGACAGGGGGTTAGACGAGCAGTACTTC. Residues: CASSYQDRGLDEQYF.